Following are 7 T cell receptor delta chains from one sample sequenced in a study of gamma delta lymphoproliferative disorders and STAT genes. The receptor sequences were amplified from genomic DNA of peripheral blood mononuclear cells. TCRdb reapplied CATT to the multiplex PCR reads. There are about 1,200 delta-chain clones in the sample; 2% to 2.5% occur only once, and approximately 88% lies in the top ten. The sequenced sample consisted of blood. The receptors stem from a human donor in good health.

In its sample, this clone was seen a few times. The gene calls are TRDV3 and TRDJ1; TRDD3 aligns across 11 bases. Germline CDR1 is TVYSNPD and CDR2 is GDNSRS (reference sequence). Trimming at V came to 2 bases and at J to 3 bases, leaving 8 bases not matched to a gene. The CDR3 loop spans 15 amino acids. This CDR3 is CAFPGWGILADKLIF. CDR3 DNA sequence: TGTGCCTTTCCTGGCTGGGGGATACTAGCCGATAAACTCATCTTT.

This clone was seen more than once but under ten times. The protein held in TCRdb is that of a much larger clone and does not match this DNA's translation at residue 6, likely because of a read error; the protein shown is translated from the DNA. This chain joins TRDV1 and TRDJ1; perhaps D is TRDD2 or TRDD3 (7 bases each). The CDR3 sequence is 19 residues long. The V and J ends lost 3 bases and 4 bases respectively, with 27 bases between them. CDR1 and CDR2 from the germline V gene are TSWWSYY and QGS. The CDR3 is CALGDLSYLPWGNIDKLIF. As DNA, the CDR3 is TGTGCTCTTGGGGACCTTTCCTACCTCCCATGGGGGAATATCGATAAACTCATCTTT.

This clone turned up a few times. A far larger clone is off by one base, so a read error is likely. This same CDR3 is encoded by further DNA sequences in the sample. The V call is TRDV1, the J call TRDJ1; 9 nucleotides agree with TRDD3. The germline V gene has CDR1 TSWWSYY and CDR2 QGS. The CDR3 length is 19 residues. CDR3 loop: CALGGPLLILGDNTDKLIF. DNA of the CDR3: TGTGCTCTTGGGGGGCCTCTACTAATACTGGGGGACAACACCGATAAACTTATCTTT.

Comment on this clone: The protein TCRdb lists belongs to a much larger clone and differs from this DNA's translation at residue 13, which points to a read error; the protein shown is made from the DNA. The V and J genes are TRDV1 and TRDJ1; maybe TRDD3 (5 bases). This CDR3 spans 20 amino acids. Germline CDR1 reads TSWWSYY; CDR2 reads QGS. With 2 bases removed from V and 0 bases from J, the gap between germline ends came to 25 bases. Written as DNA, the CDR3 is TGTGCTCTTGGGGAAAGGCTCGGGGGGCCCTCGGGGTCTTACACCGATAAACTCATCTTT. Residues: CALGERLGGPSGSYTDKLIF.

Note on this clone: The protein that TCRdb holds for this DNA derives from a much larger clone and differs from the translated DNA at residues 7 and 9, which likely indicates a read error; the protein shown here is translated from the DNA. In DNA, the CDR3 is TGTGCCTGTGACAAAATTTCCTTGGAGGATCGAAAACCCACCGATAAACTCATCTTT. Its protein is CACDKISLEDRKPTDKLIF. V gene TRDV2 combines with J gene TRDJ1; the D gene is possibly TRDD2 (5 bases). This CDR3 has 19 amino acids. Germline V gene data show CDR1 as GEAIGNYY and CDR2 as EKD. V gave up 2 bases and J gave up 1 base, with 25 bases separating them.

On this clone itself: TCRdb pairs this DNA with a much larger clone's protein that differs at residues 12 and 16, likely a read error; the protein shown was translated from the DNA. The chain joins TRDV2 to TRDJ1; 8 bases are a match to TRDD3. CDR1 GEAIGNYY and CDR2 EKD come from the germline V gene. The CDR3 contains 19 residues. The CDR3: CACDKIPLGDREPTDRLIF. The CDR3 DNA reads TGTGCCTGTGACAAAATTCCCTTGGGGGATCGAGAACCCACCGATAGACTCATCTTT.

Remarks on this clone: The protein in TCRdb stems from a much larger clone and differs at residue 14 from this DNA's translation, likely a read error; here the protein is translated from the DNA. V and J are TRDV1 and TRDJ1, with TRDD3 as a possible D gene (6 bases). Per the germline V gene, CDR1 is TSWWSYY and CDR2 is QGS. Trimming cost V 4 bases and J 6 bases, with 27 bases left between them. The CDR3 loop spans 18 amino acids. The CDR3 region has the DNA TGTGCTCTTGGGGTTAAACGGGTCCTAAGGCCGGGGGAGCATAAACTCATCTTT. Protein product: CALGVKRVLRPGEHKLIF.